This T cell receptor (beta chain) was obtained from a study of human T cells and chemical hapten exposure. This clonotype occurred a few times. Time point here: pre-sensitization, week 0. Noted treatment: therapeutic diphenylcyclopropenone sensitization with weekly scalp DPC. MiXCR was run by TCRdb on the RACE reads, yielding one entry per CDR3 protein. The sample carries about 260,000 distinct CDR3 sequences, 7% to 10% recorded once. The CDR3 runs to 17 residues. V dropped 0 bases and J dropped 4; count of bases not matched to a gene: 9. Germline CDR1 reads LGHNA; CDR2 reads YNFKEQ. The rearrangement joins TRBV4-2 to TRBJ2-7, with 10 bases matching TRBD2. Sample: whole blood, taken in connection with sensitization to the hapten diphenylcyclopropenone (DPC). The source is a middle-aged woman with alopecia areata. Some clones in this sample may be carry-over from other donors' samples. CDR3 region: CASSQEAETSGLYEQYF. In nucleotides, the CDR3 is TGTGCCAGCAGCCAAGAAGCTGAGACTAGCGGGCTTTACGAGCAGTACTTC.